Each of the 21 T cell receptor beta chains below was sequenced from the same sample in a study of cytomegalovirus exposure and HLA in healthy donors. The primer mix had 60 Vbeta and 13 Jbeta primers. The table came from immunoSEQ multiplex PCR; TCRdb's copy has only in-frame clones and leaves some out. This sample has about 160,000 clones, with roughly 80% found just once. The sample consisted of PBMCs. These receptors originate from a woman aged 45-65 years in good health and CMV-seronegative.

The V gene is TRBV4-3, the J gene TRBJ2-1; D is undetermined. The CDR3 is 14 amino acids. CDR1 and CDR2 from the germline V gene are LGHNA and YSLEER. V gave up 4 bases and J gave up 3 bases, with 10 bases separating them. The CDR3 here is CASSPEAYYNEQFF. In DNA form, the CDR3 reads TGCGCCAGCAGCCCTGAGGCGTACTACAATGAGCAGTTCTTC.

The rearrangement joins TRBV9 to TRBJ2-5; TRBD2 agrees at 11 bases. From germline, CDR1 is SGDLS and CDR2 YYNGEE. This CDR3 contains 16 residues. V was pared by 4 bases and J by 4 bases, with 9 bases of the junction left unmatched. CDR3 DNA: TGTGCCAGCAGCTCTAGCGGGGGGCCCACGGGAGAGACCCAGTACTTC. This codes for CASSSSGGPTGETQYF.

The V gene is TRBV13, the J gene TRBJ1-4; D call uncertain. This CDR3 has 15 residues. Germline V gene sequence: CDR1 PRHDT, CDR2 FYEKMQ (reference sequence). Trimming stripped 5 bases from V and 8 bases from J, with 18 bases between. The CDR3 sequence is CASSDMREGKEKLFF. The DNA for the CDR3 is TGTGCCAGCAGCGACATGCGTGAGGGAAAGGAAAAACTGTTTTTT.

Comment on this clone: This same CDR3 is encoded by further DNA sequences in the sample. The genes are TRBV18 and TRBJ2-7, with 7 bases identical to TRBD1. This CDR3 spans 13 amino acids. CDR1 KGHSH and CDR2 LQKENI come from the germline V gene. V lost 3 bases, J lost 2 bases, and 1 base stayed unmatched. CDR3 sequence (DNA): TGTGCCAGCTCACCGACAGGGACCTACGAGCAGTACTTC. Encoded protein: CASSPTGTYEQYF. Using reference TRBV18 and TRBJ2-7 for the parts outside the CDR3, the full variable domain is NAGVMQNPRHLVRRRGQEARLRCSPMKGHSHVYWYRQLPEEGLKFMVYLQKENIIDESGMPKERFSAEFPKEGPSILRIQQVVRGDSAAYFCASSPTGTYEQYFGPGTRLTVT.

V and J are TRBV6-6 and TRBJ2-1; TRBD2 matches 9 bases. The CDR3 is 16 residues long. CDR1 MNHNY and CDR2 SVGAGI come from the germline V gene (reference sequence). V shed 6 bases and J 6 bases; nucleotides not matched to a gene: 12. CDR3 sequence: CASSHIRGGDANEQFF. The CDR3 nucleotides read TGTGCCAGCAGCCACATTCGCGGGGGGGACGCCAATGAGCAGTTCTTC.

The rearrangement links TRBV5-1 to TRBJ1-6; D unresolved. Germline-derived CDR1 and CDR2 are SGHRS and YFSETQ. There are 13 residues in the CDR3. Trimming pared 0 bases from V and 9 bases from J, leaving 7 bases between. The DNA for the CDR3 is TGCGCCAGCAGCTTGGCCGGGAGTTCACCCCTCCACTTT. It yields the protein CASSLAGSSPLHF.

The V call is TRBV11-2, the J call TRBJ2-5; unclear D gene. This CDR3 contains 15 residues. Trimming removed 1 base at V and 5 bases at J, with 14 bases between. CDR1 is SGHAT and CDR2 is FQNNGV in the germline V gene. CDR3 sequence: CASSLGPERRETQYF. As DNA, the CDR3 is TGTGCCAGCAGCTTAGGTCCGGAGAGGCGGGAGACCCAGTACTTC. Full variable domain (outside the CDR3, taken from reference TRBV11-2 and TRBJ2-5): EAGVAQSPRYKIIEKRQSVAFWCNPISGHATLYWYQQILGQGPKLLIQFQNNGVVDDSQLPKDRFSAERLKGVDSTLKIQPAKLEDSAVYLCASSLGPERRETQYFGPGTRLLVL.

This clone was counted between two and nine times. V gene TRBV5-6 combines with J gene TRBJ1-2, with 7 bases that match TRBD1. The CDR3 contains 16 residues. Trimming took 0 bases from V and 2 from J; bases not matched to a gene: 7. Per germline, CDR1 SGHDT and CDR2 YYEEEE. DNA for the CDR3: TGTGCCAGCAGCTTGGGGCCGACAGGGTTAAACTATGGCTACACCTTC. Translated: CASSLGPTGLNYGYTF. Full variable domain (rest looked up from reference TRBV5-6 and TRBJ1-2): DAGVTQSPTHLIKTRGQQVTLRCSPKSGHDTVSWYQQALGQGPQFIFQYYEEEERQRGNFPDRFSGHQFPNYSSELNVNALLLGDSALYLCASSLGPTGLNYGYTFGSGTRLTVV.

The V gene is TRBV12-5, the J gene TRBJ2-5; D is uncertain. Germline V gives CDR1 LGHNT, CDR2 FRNRAP. Trimming took 4 bases from V and 4 from J, leaving 13 bases between them. The CDR3 spans 14 residues. As DNA, the CDR3 is TGTGCTAGTGGTTCCACCTTTACACCAGAGACCCAGTACTTC. Translated: CASGSTFTPETQYF.

The rearrangement links TRBV2 to TRBJ1-6; D possibly corresponds to TRBD1 (6 bases). From germline, CDR1 is SNHLY and CDR2 FYNNEI. V was trimmed by 5 bases and J by 6 bases, leaving 17 bases between them. The CDR3 runs 16 residues. The chain's CDR3 is CASSLRAPGANSPLHF. The CDR3 nucleotides are TGTGCCAGCAGTCTTAGGGCACCAGGGGCTAATTCACCCCTCCACTTT.

The chain recombines TRBV20-1 with TRBJ1-1, with a weak D call TRBD1 (5 bases). CDR3 size: 11 residues. Trimming stripped 6 bases from V and 7 bases from J, with 12 bases between. Germline V lookup: CDR1 DFQATT, CDR2 SNEGSKA (reference sequence). For the CDR3, the DNA is TGCAGTGCCAGTGACAGTGTTGAAGCTTTCTTT. Its protein product is CSASDSVEAFF.

V gene TRBV9 combines with J gene TRBJ1-2; D is possibly TRBD1 (6 bases). Germline CDR1 SGDLS, CDR2 YYNGEE. V lost 6 bases, J lost 5 bases, and 14 bases lay in between. The CDR3 contains 13 residues. CDR3 in amino acids: CASTGAGQYGYTF. The CDR3, as DNA: TGTGCCAGCACAGGGGCAGGACAATATGGCTACACCTTC.

This chain links TRBV6-1 with TRBJ2-5, with 7 bases that match TRBD2. V lost 4 bases and J lost 2; bases outside the gene matches: 4. The CDR3 runs 14 residues. Looked up from germline, CDR1 is MNHNS and CDR2 is SASEGT. Written as DNA, the CDR3 is TGTGCCAGCAGTGGAAGACTAGCTCAAGAGACCCAGTACTTC. This encodes CASSGRLAQETQYF.

V usage is TRBV4-2 and J usage is TRBJ2-2; D is possibly TRBD1 (5 bases). V shed 0 bases and J shed 6 bases, with 20 bases lying between them. Germline V lookup: CDR1 LGHNA, CDR2 YNFKEQ. CDR3 size: 18 residues. The CDR3 nucleotides are TGTGCCAGCAGCCAAGATTCATTTGGTTCAGGGATCGCCGGGGAGCTGTTTTTT. It yields the protein CASSQDSFGSGIAGELFF.

The V and J genes are TRBV28 and TRBJ1-4, with TRBD1 identical over 7 bases. Trimming at V came to 6 bases and at J to 8 bases, leaving 6 bases not matched to a gene. In germline, CDR1 is MDHEN, CDR2 SYDVKM. This CDR3 is 13 amino acids long. CDR3 coding DNA: TGTGCCAGCAGGGACAGGTCGGGCGAAAAACTGTTTTTT. This encodes CASRDRSGEKLFF.

This clone was recorded once. V is TRBV16 and J is TRBJ2-1; 9 nucleotides line up with TRBD1. The V and J ends lost 2 bases and 14 bases, in that order; junction bases with no gene match: 7. CDR1 and CDR2 (germline): KGHSY, FQNENV. The CDR3 covers 13 residues. The CDR3 region is CASSQPGTGSEFF. The CDR3, as DNA: TGTGCCAGCAGCCAACCGGGGACAGGGTCAGAGTTCTTC. Full variable domain (rest looked up from reference TRBV16 and TRBJ2-1): GEEVAQTPKHLVRGEGQKAKLYCAPIKGHSYVFWYQQVLKNEFKFLISFQNENVFDETGMPKERFSAKCLPNSPCSLEIQATKLEDSAVYFCASSQPGTGSEFFGPGTRLTVL.

The chain has TRBV29-1 and TRBJ1-1; 8 bases are a match to TRBD1. Germline CDR1 SQVTM, CDR2 ANQGSEA. This CDR3 has 13 amino acids. The V and J ends lost 5 bases and 1 base, in that order; junction bases with no gene match: 3. This CDR3 reads CSVYRGGNTEAFF. CDR3 bases: TGCAGCGTTTACAGGGGGGGGAACACTGAAGCTTTCTTT.

This clone was seen once. Written as DNA, the CDR3 is TGTGCCAGCTCACCCCGGCAGGGGGTGAACACTGAAGCTTTCTTT. It encodes CASSPRQGVNTEAFF. V and J are TRBV18 and TRBJ1-1, with 7 bases matching TRBD1. V shed 3 bases, J shed 0 bases, and the junction held 4 bases outside the gene matches. The germline V gene has CDR1 KGHSH and CDR2 LQKENI. This CDR3 spans 15 amino acids.

This clone was recorded once. The junction and the germline gene differ at one end; a read error may be behind it. The chain has TRBV7-9 and TRBJ2-6, with TRBD1 matching 10 bases. The CDR3 totals 17 residues. The germline V gene has CDR1 SEHNR and CDR2 FQNEAQ (reference sequence). Here the CDR3 DNA reads TGTTCCAGCAGCAGGACAGGGGGGAGCTCTGGGGCCAACGTCCTGACTTTC. Translation gives CSSSRTGGSSGANVLTF. The full variable domain, completed using reference TRBV7-9 and TRBJ2-6, is DTGVSQNPRHKITKRGQNVTFRCDPISEHNRLYWYRQTLGQGPEFLTYFQNEAQLEKSRLLSDRFSAERPKGSFSTLEIQRTEQGDSAMYLCSSSRTGGSSGANVLTFGAGSRLTVL.

The chain is built from TRBV19 and TRBJ1-4; D call uncertain. Trimming pared 1 base from V and 2 bases from J, leaving 5 bases between. There are 14 residues in the CDR3. In germline, CDR1 is LNHDA, CDR2 SQIVND (reference sequence). The CDR3 reads CASSIAGTNEKLFF. The CDR3 DNA reads TGTGCCAGTAGTATAGCGGGGACTAATGAAAAACTGTTTTTT.

The V and J genes are TRBV5-5 and TRBJ1-1; maybe TRBD1 (5 bases). The CDR3 length is 17 residues. CDR1 is SGHKS and CDR2 is YYEKEE in the germline V gene (reference sequence). The V and J ends lost 1 base and 5 bases respectively, with 21 bases between them. Written as DNA, the CDR3 is TGTGCCAGCAGCTTGAAGCCGCCGAGTCAGGGCGATACTGAAGCTTTCTTT. Amino acid sequence: CASSLKPPSQGDTEAFF. Variable domain in full (rest from reference TRBV5-5 and TRBJ1-1): DAGVTQSPTHLIKTRGQQVTLRCSPISGHKSVSWYQQVLGQGPQFIFQYYEKEERGRGNFPDRFSARQFPNYSSELNVNALLLGDSALYLCASSLKPPSQGDTEAFFGQGTRLTVV.